This T cell receptor (beta chain) is from a study of shared clonotypes between healthy human individuals. Study findings and constraints: Read depth was anticipated to influence clonotype sharing among donors. Sharing across several donors was seen in 4.5% to 5.5% of naive CD4 clonotypes. The rarefaction results pointed to incomplete sorted-subset sequencing despite large depth.

This clone has a single count. As yet, its antigen is unknown. The donors were adults (healthy and HIV-negative) with no recent acute infections or vaccinations. Repertoires were generated with immunoSEQ multiplex PCR, while TCRdb's copy carries only in-frame clones and drops some. The table lists roughly 1 million clones, 70% to 80% of them singletons. This receptor was taken from a man aged 18 to 30 in good health. Sequenced input: memory CD4+ T cells sorted from blood. Subset meaning: CD45RA-negative fraction.

CDR3 nucleotide sequence: TGCGCCAGCAGCCTTAGGCCCGGGACAGGGAACAGCGAGCAGTACTTC. It encodes CASSLRPGTGNSEQYF. This chain joins TRBV5-1 and TRBJ2-7; 9 bases align to TRBD1. The germline CDR1 and CDR2 sequences are SGHRS and YFSETQ. The CDR3 totals 16 residues. Germline trimming cut 4 bases from V and 6 bases from J; bases unmatched to any gene: 14.